This is a list of T cell receptor beta chains from one sample in a study of blood T cell repertoires in COVID-19. The table came from immunoSEQ multiplex PCR; TCRdb's copy has only in-frame clones and leaves some out. The sample has fewer than 200,000 clones, roughly 85% seen once. The material sequenced was PBMCs or T cells enriched from blood (not recorded which). These receptors all stem from a woman between 50 and 59 years old who had recovered from COVID-19. The CDR3 runs from the conserved cysteine through the conserved F or W. The D gene is left open where the match is weak. Not all rows give a size; the values are once, few, many and, for expanded clones, a class.

>TRBV5-1|-|TRBD1|TRBJ1-5
CASSLGQENQPQHF
>TRBV5-1|-|TRBD1|TRBJ1-5
CASSLGGTANQPQHF
>TRBV20-1|-|TRBD2|TRBJ2-1
CSASPPGLAVNEQFF
>TRBV18|many|TRBD1|TRBJ2-5
CASSRLRDRAETQYF
>TRBV27|-|-|TRBJ1-4
CASSFADLQGAGSKLFF
>TRBV5-6|-|-|TRBJ1-2
CASSLGRGTYGYTF
>TRBV5-1|once|TRBD2|TRBJ2-5
CASSLTGLPQETQYF
>TRBV7-2|-|TRBD1|TRBJ1-1
CASSYWTGPSTEAFF
>TRBV18|-|-|TRBJ2-3
CASSPAVGASGTDTQYF
>TRBV9|-|TRBD1|TRBJ2-3
CASSPRGDSNADTQYF
>TRBV7-6|-|-|TRBJ1-1
CASSLGGVTEAFF
>TRBV28|once|TRBD2|TRBJ2-2
CASSRLAGAGELFF
>TRBV6-5|-|TRBD1|TRBJ1-5
CASSDRTGAQHF
>TRBV4-1|many|-|TRBJ1-4
CASSQGPSNEKLFF
>TRBV28|-|-|TRBJ2-2
CASRKRATGELFF
>TRBV7-2|-|-|TRBJ2-2
CASSLDSYTGELFF
>TRBV5-6|-|-|TRBJ1-2
CASSLEQSGAVVYGYTF
>TRBV24-1|-|-|TRBJ2-5
CATSDPKETQYF
>TRBV28|-|TRBD2|TRBJ2-1
CASSFGGSEQFF
>TRBV29-1|-|TRBD2|TRBJ2-1
CSVLAGTDIHNEQFF
>TRBV6-2/TRBV6-3|-|-|TRBJ1-1
CASSYKYRNTEAFF
>TRBV4-3|-|-|TRBJ2-3
CASAYSRDSIIDTQYF
>TRBV11-3|-|-|TRBJ2-3
CASSGVRERVSDTQYF
>TRBV6-5|few|-|TRBJ2-3
CASSRRGGTDTQYF
>TRBV7-9|-|-|TRBJ1-1
CASSFSGTEAFF
>TRBV5-1|-|TRBD2|TRBJ2-1
CARSGGGASYNEQFF
>TRBV12-3/TRBV12-4|-|-|TRBJ2-5
CASSFGGPETQYF
>TRBV4-1|-|-|TRBJ1-2
CASSQDVGQIYGYTF
>TRBV29-1|-|TRBD2|TRBJ2-1
CSAREDTYNEQFF
>TRBV30|-|TRBD1|TRBJ1-2
CAWSVGTGEFNGYTF
>TRBV28|-|-|TRBJ1-5
CASSSDSTIQPQHF
>TRBV12-3/TRBV12-4|-|-|TRBJ1-1
CASSLGGRTEAFF
>TRBV11-2|-|TRBD1|TRBJ1-1
CASKRTGGPEAFF
>TRBV28|-|-|TRBJ1-1
CASSSPNRVSIGEAFF
>TRBV27|-|TRBD1|TRBJ1-1
CASWYRGLLNTEAFF
>TRBV5-1|-|-|TRBJ2-1
CASSLYRRNNEQFF
>TRBV14|-|-|TRBJ1-2
CASSGSRSGGYTF
>TRBV6-1|-|-|TRBJ1-1
CASSETSQGTTEAFF
>TRBV14|once|-|TRBJ1-2
CASSPQARDGYTF
>TRBV6-4|few|TRBD1|TRBJ2-1
CASSARTGGNEQFF
>TRBV7-8|-|-|TRBJ2-1
CASSSSRFMDYNEQFF
>TRBV5-6|-|-|TRBJ1-1
CASSPRSGITFF
>TRBV3-1/TRBV3-2|few|-|TRBJ1-1
CASSPRLNTEAFF
>TRBV12-3/TRBV12-4|once|-|TRBJ1-5
CASRPGRNQPQHF
>TRBV11-3|-|TRBD1|TRBJ1-1
CASSLDQGGTAVSTEAFF
>TRBV14|-|-|TRBJ1-3
CASSVLRSYSGNTIYF
>TRBV6-6|-|TRBD1|TRBJ1-6
CASSPGQGVGSPLHF
>TRBV27|once|TRBD1|TRBJ1-2
CASSSGQGRYGYTF
>TRBV2|once|TRBD2|TRBJ2-1
CASNRSPGLAGRNEQFF
>TRBV5-4|-|TRBD1|TRBJ1-1
CASSLDGTGDAEAFF
>TRBV25-1|-|TRBD2|TRBJ2-2
CASSVGGTGELFF
>TRBV25-1|-|-|TRBJ1-4
CASSGRDVGEKLFF
>TRBV7-2|-|TRBD2|TRBJ2-3
CASSPKAGAIRQYF
>TRBV18|once|-|TRBJ1-1
CASSPLKGVSTEAFF
>TRBV27|-|TRBD2|TRBJ2-3
CASSFGRGGGQDTQYF
>TRBV7-7|-|TRBD2|TRBJ2-2
CASSPLAGGPIGELFF
>TRBV5-5|-|-|TRBJ1-6
CASSLNPRVVNSPLHF
>TRBV27|-|-|TRBJ2-2
CASSLSGLTGELFF
>TRBV6-5|-|TRBD1|TRBJ1-4
CASRTGSNEKLFF